This TCR beta chain stems from a study of cytomegalovirus exposure and HLA in healthy donors. The overall study: As released early, the data held roughly 85 million unique TCRs from HLA-typed donors. Study observations and caveats: Per a prior analysis, the majority of TCR beta V segments were productive roughly 90% or roughly 30% of the time.

PCR primers comprised 60 Vbeta and 13 Jbeta primers. Here immunoSEQ multiplex PCR was the method, and the copy in TCRdb shows in-frame clones only, minus some. The sample has about 160,000 clones, about four fifths seen once. Germline trimming cut 6 bases from V and 3 bases from J; bases unmatched to any gene: 7. The CDR3 contains 14 residues. CDR1 and CDR2 from the germline V gene are SNHLY and FYNNEI. With regard to this clone: The antigen is undetermined.

The material sequenced was PBMCs. The source is a human donor in good health. The chain couples TRBV2 to TRBJ1-2, with 7 positions matching TRBD1. The CDR3 bases are TGTGCCAGCAGGTTAACGGGACAGTACTATGGCTACACCTTC. Protein: CASRLTGQYYGYTF.